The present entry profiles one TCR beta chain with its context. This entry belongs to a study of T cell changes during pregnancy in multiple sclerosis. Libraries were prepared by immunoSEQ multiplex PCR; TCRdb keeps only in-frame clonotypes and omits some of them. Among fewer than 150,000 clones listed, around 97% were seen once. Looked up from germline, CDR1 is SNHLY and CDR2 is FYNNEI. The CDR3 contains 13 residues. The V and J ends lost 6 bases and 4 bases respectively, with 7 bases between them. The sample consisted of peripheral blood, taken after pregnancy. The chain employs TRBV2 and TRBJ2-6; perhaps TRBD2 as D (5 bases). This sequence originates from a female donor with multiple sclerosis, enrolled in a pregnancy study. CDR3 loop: CASSPGGANVLTF. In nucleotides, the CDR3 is TGTGCCAGCAGCCCGGGAGGGGCCAACGTCCTGACTTTC.